These T cell receptor beta chains were read from a single sample in a study of blood T cell repertoires in COVID-19. Here immunoSEQ multiplex PCR was the method, and the copy in TCRdb shows in-frame clones only, minus some. The table shows roughly 260,000 clones, with roughly 84% occurring only once. The sample was peripheral blood. The source of these receptors is a middle-aged woman with active or convalescent COVID-19. The CDR3 runs from the conserved cysteine through the conserved F or W. D genes are given only for firm matches. Part of the rows lack a size; the others show once, few, many or a class for expanded clones.

CDR3 protein,CDR3 DNA,clone size,J gene,CDR3 length,D gene,V gene
CASSKKGDRQHF,TGTGCCAGCAGCAAAAAGGGGGACCGCCAGCATTTT,few,TRBJ1-5,12,.,TRBV12-3/TRBV12-4
CASIIDRRGEKLFF,TGTGCCAGCATCATAGACAGGCGTGGGGAAAAACTGTTTTTT,.,TRBJ1-4,14,.,TRBV2
CASSFRQNSGNTIYF,TGTGCCAGCAGCTTTCGACAAAACTCTGGAAACACCATATATTTT,.,TRBJ1-3,15,.,TRBV7-6
CASSYLQGNEKLFF,TGTGCCAGCAGTTACTTACAGGGAAATGAAAAACTGTTTTTT,.,TRBJ1-4,14,.,TRBV6-5
CASSSRALDTEAFF,TGTGCCAGCAGCTCCAGGGCTTTAGACACTGAAGCTTTCTTT,.,TRBJ1-1,14,.,TRBV7-3
CASSFSVGYTF,TGTGCCAGCAGCTTTTCAGTTGGCTACACCTTC,.,TRBJ1-2,11,.,TRBV7-9
CASSFSRSEAFF,TGTGCCAGCAGCTTCTCGAGGAGTGAAGCTTTCTTT,once,TRBJ1-1,12,.,TRBV11-2
CASSLPVADSPLHF,TGCGCCAGCAGCTTGCCGGTGGCGGATTCACCCCTCCACTTT,once,TRBJ1-6,14,.,TRBV5-1
CASSLGGMTNEKLFF,TGTGCCAGCAGCTTGGGGGGCATGACTAATGAAAAACTGTTTTTT,.,TRBJ1-4,15,.,TRBV5-6
CASRPPDHSSGNTIYF,TGTGCCAGCAGACCCCCCGACCACAGCTCTGGAAACACCATATATTTT,.,TRBJ1-3,16,.,TRBV28
CASSHRTSQGETQYF,TGTGCCAGCAGCCATCGGACTAGCCAGGGGGAGACCCAGTACTTC,.,TRBJ2-5,15,TRBD2,TRBV11-2
CASGKGGETQYF,TGTGCCAGCGGGAAAGGGGGAGAGACCCAGTACTTC,.,TRBJ2-5,12,.,TRBV27
CASSLVLRGTDTQYF,TGTGCCAGCAGCTTAGTCCTCAGGGGCACAGATACGCAGTATTTT,.,TRBJ2-3,15,.,TRBV7-9
CAWSTGTDYQPQHF,TGTGCCTGGAGCACTGGGACTGATTATCAGCCCCAGCATTTT,.,TRBJ1-5,14,.,TRBV30
CASSPRPGPSENGYTF,TGTGCCAGCTCACCACGGCCAGGGCCCTCTGAGAATGGCTACACCTTC,.,TRBJ1-2,16,.,TRBV18
CATSREAGGSYEQYF,TGTGCCACCAGCAGAGAAGCGGGGGGCTCCTACGAGCAGTACTTC,many,TRBJ2-7,15,TRBD2,TRBV15
CASSARGETLFF,TGTGCCAGCAGTGCCAGGGGGGAGACGCTGTTTTTT,.,TRBJ1-4,12,TRBD1,TRBV7-2
CASSSRTSGGGETQYF,TGTGCCAGCAGTTCGAGGACTAGCGGGGGGGGAGAGACCCAGTACTTC,.,TRBJ2-5,16,TRBD2,TRBV27
CASSQVRGAGEKLFF,TGCGCCAGCAGCCAAGTACGGGGGGCGGGTGAAAAACTGTTTTTT,.,TRBJ1-4,15,.,TRBV4-1
CASSRGGGRQVAETQYF,TGCGCCAGCAGCCGCGGTGGGGGCCGTCAAGTAGCCGAGACCCAGTACTTC,.,TRBJ2-5,17,.,TRBV4-1
CASSRGTGSISLPQHF,TGTGCCAGCAGCCGCGGGACAGGGAGTATATCTTTGCCCCAGCATTTT,few,TRBJ1-5,16,TRBD1,TRBV3-1/TRBV3-2
CASKTPGQGALETQYF,TGTGCCAGCAAGACTCCGGGACAGGGGGCATTGGAGACCCAGTACTTC,few,TRBJ2-5,16,TRBD1,TRBV19
CASSSVPRRGRWEDTEAFF,TGTGCCAGCAGCTCGGTCCCTAGGAGGGGGCGCTGGGAGGACACTGAAGCTTTCTTT,.,TRBJ1-1,19,TRBD1,TRBV7-8
CASRPSGWDTQYF,TGTGCCAGCAGACCTAGCGGGTGGGATACGCAGTATTTT,.,TRBJ2-3,13,TRBD2,TRBV6-5
CASNAGRGQPQHF,TGTGCCAGTAACGCGGGGAGGGGTCAGCCCCAGCATTTT,.,TRBJ1-5,13,.,TRBV19
CASSHGGTGLETQYF,TGTGCCAGCAGCCACGGCGGGACAGGATTGGAGACCCAGTACTTC,.,TRBJ2-5,15,TRBD1,TRBV3-1/TRBV3-2
CASSSGQGARGGYTF,TGTGCCAGCAGTTCCGGACAGGGGGCGAGAGGTGGCTACACCTTC,.,TRBJ1-2,15,TRBD1,TRBV27
CASSEIAGTGNTEAFF,TGTGCCAGCAGTGAAATAGCCGGGACAGGAAACACTGAAGCTTTCTTT,few,TRBJ1-1,16,TRBD1,TRBV6-1
CASSPEQGFRAEAFF,TGTGCCAGCTCACCTGAGCAGGGATTTAGGGCTGAAGCTTTCTTT,once,TRBJ1-1,15,.,TRBV18
CASDTRSEKLFF,TGTGCCTCGGACACCCGGTCTGAAAAACTGTTTTTT,.,TRBJ1-4,12,.,TRBV30
CASSVSMGQLTEAFF,TGTGCCAGCAGCGTCAGCATGGGACAGCTCACTGAAGCTTTCTTT,.,TRBJ1-1,15,TRBD1,TRBV7-6
CASSLAGTGKAYGYTF,TGTGCCAGCAGCTTGGCCGGGACAGGGAAAGCCTATGGCTACACCTTC,.,TRBJ1-2,16,TRBD1,TRBV5-6
CASTRVRAQRGTEAFF,TGTGCCAGTACCCGGGTTAGAGCGCAACGGGGCACTGAAGCTTTCTTT,few,TRBJ1-1,16,.,TRBV19
CASSRGSGVEETQYF,TGTGCCAGCAGCCGGGGGTCCGGCGTGGAAGAGACCCAGTACTTC,.,TRBJ2-5,15,.,TRBV7-9
CASSIYTYNEQFF,TGTGCCAGCAGTATTTACACCTACAATGAGCAGTTCTTC,.,TRBJ2-1,13,.,TRBV2
CASSAGQGNSNQPQHF,TGTGCCAGCAGCGCGGGACAGGGTAATAGCAATCAGCCCCAGCATTTT,.,TRBJ1-5,16,TRBD1,TRBV7-9
CASSRDRVNTEAFF,TGTGCCAGCAGCAGGGACAGGGTCAACACTGAAGCTTTCTTT,.,TRBJ1-1,14,TRBD1,TRBV7-8
CASSRGGGEAFF,TGTGCCAGCAGCCGGGGGGGAGGTGAAGCTTTCTTT,.,TRBJ1-1,12,.,TRBV9
CASSHQGSGYTF,TGTGCCAGCAGCCATCAGGGTAGCGGCTACACCTTC,.,TRBJ1-2,12,.,TRBV11-2
CASSLGGLNQPQHF,TGTGCCAGCAGCTTAGGGGGCCTTAATCAGCCCCAGCATTTT,once,TRBJ1-5,14,.,TRBV7-9
CSVEVAGGLDF,TGCAGCGTTGAGGTAGCGGGGGGCCTAGACTTC,.,TRBJ2-5,11,TRBD2,TRBV29-1
CASSPSGSRQETQYF,TGTGCCAGCAGTCCTAGCGGGTCCCGGCAAGAGACCCAGTACTTC,.,TRBJ2-5,15,TRBD2,TRBV11-2
CAGQQGNTEAFF,TGTGCCGGGCAACAGGGGAACACTGAAGCTTTCTTT,.,TRBJ1-1,12,.,TRBV7-9
CASSDGGGRAKNIQYF,TGTGCCAGTAGTGATGGGGGCGGAAGAGCCAAAAACATTCAGTACTTC,few,TRBJ2-4,16,.,TRBV19
CSVTGDSYNEQFF,TGCAGCGTGACCGGGGACTCCTACAATGAGCAGTTCTTC,.,TRBJ2-1,13,.,TRBV29-1
CASSPSGSYGYTF,TGTGCCAGCAGCCCTTCGGGATCCTATGGCTACACCTTC,.,TRBJ1-2,13,.,TRBV14
CASSLETITFF,TGTGCCAGCAGCTTAGAGACTATAACTTTCTTT,.,TRBJ1-1,11,.,TRBV7-9
CASSEWYGRASGNTIYF,TGTGCCAGCAGTGAATGGTACGGGAGGGCCTCTGGAAACACCATATATTTT,.,TRBJ1-3,17,.,TRBV6-1
CASSLDRGPGSPLHF,TGTGCCAGCAGCTTAGACAGGGGGCCGGGGTCACCCCTCCACTTT,.,TRBJ1-6,15,TRBD1,TRBV7-3
CATFLDRNTEAFF,TGTGCCACCTTCCTAGACAGAAACACTGAAGCTTTCTTT,.,TRBJ1-1,13,.,TRBV2
CASSPLGTGSGYTF,TGTGCCAGCAGTCCCCTCGGGACAGGGAGCGGCTACACCTTC,.,TRBJ1-2,14,TRBD1,TRBV6-5
CASSLGGQRTDTQYF,TGCGCCAGCAGCTTGGGAGGACAGCGCACAGATACGCAGTATTTT,.,TRBJ2-3,15,.,TRBV5-1
CASTRRGGKLFF,TGTGCCAGCACCCGGAGGGGGGGAAAACTGTTTTTT,few,TRBJ1-4,12,.,TRBV28
CASSRERTEAFF,TGTGCCAGCAGCCGAGAGAGGACTGAAGCTTTCTTT,.,TRBJ1-1,12,.,TRBV7-8
CASSLSTESNQPQHF,TGCGCCAGCAGCTTGTCGACGGAGAGCAATCAGCCCCAGCATTTT,.,TRBJ1-5,15,.,TRBV5-1
CASSPEGEKLFF,TGTGCCAGCAGCCCGGAGGGTGAAAAACTGTTTTTT,once,TRBJ1-4,12,.,TRBV3-1/TRBV3-2
CASSPLRESTDTQYF,TGTGCCAGCTCACCACTTAGGGAGAGCACAGATACGCAGTATTTT,.,TRBJ2-3,15,.,TRBV18
CASSLPGNSYEQYF,TGTGCCAGCAGTTTGCCAGGGAACTCCTACGAGCAGTACTTC,few,TRBJ2-7,14,.,TRBV28